A single sample gave rise to the 7 T cell receptor beta chains below, sequenced in a study of blood T cell repertoires in COVID-19. This table comes from immunoSEQ multiplex PCR, and its TCRdb copy is limited to in-frame clones, with some not included. Of some 190,000 clones listed, 70% to 90% were seen once; the top ten hold 4.5% to 5%. The specimen sequenced was peripheral blood. The receptors here all came from an elderly woman with acute or convalescent COVID-19.

V is TRBV7-9 and J is TRBJ2-1; D possibly corresponds to TRBD2 (5 bases). Trimming shortened V by 3 bases and J by 8 bases, and 14 bases separated the two germline ends. The germline V gene has CDR1 SEHNR and CDR2 FQNEAQ (reference sequence). CDR3 size: 14 residues. DNA of the CDR3: TGTGCCAGCAGCTTTGAGCTAGCACGCTATGAGCAGTTCTTC. This sequence encodes CASSFELARYEQFF.

The V gene is TRBV15, the J gene TRBJ2-7; the D gene is possibly TRBD2 (5 bases). With 1 base removed from V and 10 bases from J, the gap between germline ends came to 17 bases. The CDR3 is 14 residues long. CDR1 is LNHNV and CDR2 is YYDKDF in the germline V gene (reference sequence). CDR3 protein: CATSRAGRVATQYF. CDR3 nucleotides: TGTGCCACCAGCAGAGCCGGACGAGTAGCGACACAGTACTTC.

This chain links TRBV7-2 with TRBJ1-4; 8 positions agree with TRBD1. There are 16 residues in the CDR3. In germline, CDR1 is SGHTA, CDR2 FQGNSA. V lost 5 bases and J lost 0; bases outside the gene matches: 5. The CDR3 DNA sequence: TGTGCCAGCAGCCCAAGGACAGGGCCAACTAATGAAAAACTGTTTTTT. This codes for CASSPRTGPTNEKLFF.

This clone was observed a handful of times. V and J are TRBV27 and TRBJ1-2, with 9 bases that match TRBD1. The CDR3 is 15 amino acids. Trimming at V came to 4 bases and at J to 6 bases, leaving 9 bases not matched to a gene. The germline V gene has CDR1 MNHEY and CDR2 SMNVEV (reference sequence). CDR3 in DNA: TGTGCCAGCAGTTCCTCACAGGGGGCGGTCGATGGCTACACCTTC. Its protein product is CASSSSQGAVDGYTF.

The V and J genes are TRBV6-2 or TRBV6-3 and TRBJ2-4; 10 nucleotides line up with TRBD1. The J segment lost 6 bases and the V segment lost 4 bases, leaving 0 bases of the junction unmatched. Germline values: CDR1 MNHEY, CDR2 SVGEGT. The CDR3 is 13 residues long. The CDR3 protein is CASSWTGGNIQYF. The CDR3 nucleotides read TGTGCCAGCAGTTGGACAGGGGGAAACATTCAGTACTTC.

This rearrangement joins TRBV30 to TRBJ2-4; no clear D. Trimming pared 1 base from V and 6 bases from J, leaving 13 bases between. There are 14 residues in the CDR3. Germline CDR1 GTSNPN, CDR2 SVGIG (reference sequence). CDR3 sequence (DNA): TGTGCCTGGAGTGCCTCGGGTGTGAGAAACATTCAGTACTTC. Protein: CAWSASGVRNIQYF.

V gene TRBV7-9 combines with J gene TRBJ1-3; no reliable D call. Germline CDR1 and CDR2: SEHNR and FQNEAQ (reference sequence). The V end was cut by 5 bases, the J end by 0 bases, with 11 bases between. The CDR3 runs to 15 residues. The CDR3 protein is CASSPSLSSGNTIYF. CDR3 DNA: TGTGCCAGCAGCCCCTCCCTAAGCTCTGGAAACACCATATATTTT.